This T cell receptor beta chain was sequenced during a study of T cells in Graves' hyperthyroidism and ophthalmopathy. Template material for amplifying TCR beta CDR3 regions consisted of RNA transcripts. The study used the HTBI primer set for a first-round RT-PCR of the TCR CDR3. TCRdb reprocessed the multiplex PCR reads via MiXCR and lists one record per CDR3 protein. The table shows about 350,000 distinct CDR3 sequences, with over 15% occurring only once. As to this clonotype: Given a much more abundant clone one base away, this may be a read error.

The V gene's germline CDR1 is DFQATT and CDR2 SNEGSKA (reference sequence). The ends were cut back, 1 base at V and 9 bases at J, with 15 bases in the middle. The CDR3 length is 14 residues. This sequence was found in a woman aged 35 to 49 with Graves' ophthalmopathy. The chain couples TRBV20-1 to TRBJ2-2; D is ambiguous. Sequenced input: blood. CDR3 DNA sequence: TGCAGTGCTAGAGCAGTGGATTTTTCGAGGGAGCTGTTTTTT. Protein product: CSARAVDFSRELFF.